The TCR beta chain described here comes from a study of beta chain features in type 1 diabetes. Study-wide background: When patients were set against healthy donors, age, gender and cell yields were similar. Study results and caveats: For Type 1 diabetes patients, all four CD4+ subsets carried TCRB CDR3s that were moderately but significantly shorter. Patients with type 1 diabetes showed fewer VDJ junction insertions and more deletions.

This clone has more than one count but fewer than ten. Its cognate antigen is unknown. Staining for CD45RO/CCR7/CD25/CD127/CD95/CD27 allowed sorting of CD4+ naive, central memory, regulatory and stem cell-like memory cells. The authors reverse transcribed all of the isolated RNA, so sequencing captured expressed TCRB transcripts. TCRdb's table, derived via immunoSEQ multiplex PCR, lists solely in-frame clones and lacks some. Of 230,000 or so clones in the sample, roughly 16% were seen once. Trimming cost V 4 bases and J 6 bases, with 13 bases left between them. The CDR3 sequence is 13 residues long. The germline CDR1 and CDR2 sequences are MDHEN and SYDVKM.

The chain recombines TRBV28 with TRBJ2-7; D gene unclear. This sequence was found in a man aged 25-45 years with type 1 diabetes. Specimen: naive CD4+ T cells from blood. This CDR3 is CASSSSTLPEQYF. The CDR3 nucleotides read TGTGCCAGCAGTTCCAGTACCCTCCCCGAGCAGTACTTC.